The rows below give T cell receptor beta chains drawn from one sample of a study of OX40 agonist ivuxolimab in advanced cancers. Sequenced by immunoSEQ multiplex PCR; TCRdb stores in-frame clones only, minus some. The repertoire has roughly 53,000 clones, about nine tenths of them found once; the top ten carry just over 50%. This sample comprised CD4+ or CD8+ T cells sorted from blood, obtained in a trial of the OX40 agonist ivuxolimab. The receptors shown here come from an adult with an advanced solid tumor such as melanoma, head and neck, liver or kidney cancer. Both conserved end residues are part of each CDR3. The D gene is left open where the match is weak. The listing skips clone size in some rows; elsewhere it reads once, few, many or a size class.

D gene	CDR3 length	V gene	clone size	J gene	CDR3 protein	CDR3 DNA
TRBD1	14	TRBV7-2	NA	TRBJ2-7	CASSPGQGPYEQYF	TGTGCCAGCAGCCCCGGACAGGGGCCCTACGAGCAGTACTTC
NA	14	TRBV5-6	NA	TRBJ1-1	CASSLGPMNTEAFF	TGTGCCAGCAGCCTGGGACCAATGAACACTGAAGCTTTCTTT
NA	13	TRBV6-6	NA	TRBJ1-5	CASSYSRLDPQHF	TGTGCCAGCAGTTACTCGAGACTGGACCCCCAGCATTTT
NA	12	TRBV9	NA	TRBJ2-7	CASSARQGPQYF	TGTGCCAGCAGCGCCCGTCAGGGGCCGCAGTACTTC
NA	13	TRBV5-1	NA	TRBJ1-5	CASSLAYNQPQHF	TGCGCCAGCAGCTTGGCGTACAATCAGCCCCAGCATTTT
NA	15	TRBV6-6	NA	TRBJ1-6	CASTQRGTGNSPLHF	TGTGCCAGCACCCAGAGGGGGACTGGAAATTCACCCCTCCACTTT
TRBD1	14	TRBV7-9	once	TRBJ2-7	CASSSRDRDYEQYF	TGTGCCAGCAGCTCCCGGGACAGGGACTACGAGCAGTACTTC
TRBD2	18	TRBV7-9	NA	TRBJ2-3	CASSHGTSGGFYTDTQYF	TGTGCCAGCAGCCACGGGACTAGCGGGGGGTTTTACACAGATACGCAGTATTTT
NA	15	TRBV6-1	NA	TRBJ1-5	CASSGGQISNQPQHF	TGTGCCAGCAGTGGTGGGCAGATCAGCAATCAGCCCCAGCATTTT
TRBD1	15	TRBV6-5	once	TRBJ1-2	CASSAPLTGLSGYTF	TGTGCCAGCAGTGCCCCTTTGACAGGGTTGAGCGGCTACACCTTC
NA	15	TRBV5-1	few	TRBJ1-3	CASSLSVVSGNTIYF	TGCGCCAGCAGCTTATCAGTAGTCTCTGGAAACACCATATATTTT
NA	14	TRBV2	NA	TRBJ2-7	CASSEPYRAHEQYF	TGTGCCAGCAGTGAACCATACAGGGCCCACGAGCAGTACTTC
TRBD2	14	TRBV30	NA	TRBJ2-1	CAWRRSGRSNEQFF	TGTGCCTGGAGAAGGAGCGGGAGGTCTAATGAGCAGTTCTTC
NA	13	TRBV15	NA	TRBJ2-2	CATSRVYGGELFF	TGTGCCACCAGCAGAGTGTACGGCGGGGAGCTGTTTTTT
TRBD2	18	TRBV10-1	NA	TRBJ2-5	CASCSGGAGRGAQETQYF	TGCGCCAGCTGTAGCGGGGGCGCTGGGCGCGGGGCCCAAGAGACCCAGTACTTC
NA	11	TRBV5-6	NA	TRBJ2-5	CASSRQETQYF	TGTGCCAGCAGCAGACAAGAGACCCAGTACTTC
NA	13	TRBV5-4	NA	TRBJ2-5	CASSWDFQETQYF	TGTGCCAGCAGCTGGGACTTCCAAGAGACCCAGTACTTC
TRBD1	16	TRBV10-1	NA	TRBJ2-1	CASSDLTGGDVNEQFF	TGCGCCAGCAGTGACCTTACAGGGGGCGACGTGAATGAGCAGTTCTTC
NA	14	TRBV18	few	TRBJ2-5	CASSPRAGEETQYF	TGTGCCAGCTCACCACGCGCAGGGGAAGAGACCCAGTACTTC
TRBD2	17	TRBV7-2	NA	TRBJ2-3	CASSHRVSGGARDTQYF	TGTGCCAGCAGCCACAGAGTTAGCGGGGGGGCCAGAGATACGCAGTATTTT
NA	13	TRBV6-6	NA	TRBJ1-2	CASSKTDNYGYTF	TGTGCCAGCAGTAAGACAGATAACTATGGCTACACCTTC
NA	13	TRBV7-2	once	TRBJ2-7	CASSLVNSPEQYF	TGTGCCAGCAGCTTAGTTAACTCCCCCGAGCAGTACTTC
TRBD2	15	TRBV11-2	NA	TRBJ2-1	CASGASGGRTYEQFF	TGTGCCAGCGGTGCTAGCGGGGGGCGTACATATGAGCAGTTCTTC
TRBD2	13	TRBV19	NA	TRBJ2-3	CASRGGFTDTQYF	TGTGCCAGTCGGGGGGGCTTCACAGATACGCAGTATTTT
TRBD1	15	TRBV6-1	NA	TRBJ1-4	CASSLVGQPKEKLFF	TGTGCCAGCAGTCTCGTGGGACAGCCTAAAGAAAAACTGTTTTTT
NA	12	TRBV30	NA	TRBJ1-1	CAWDDSAPEAFF	TGTGCCTGGGACGACAGTGCCCCCGAAGCTTTCTTT
NA	12	TRBV6-6	NA	TRBJ1-2	CASTKVLGGYTF	TGTGCCAGCACGAAAGTGTTGGGTGGCTACACCTTC
NA	15	TRBV5-5	NA	TRBJ2-5	CASSLTGQSQETQYF	TGTGCCAGCAGCTTGACCGGACAGAGCCAAGAGACCCAGTACTTC
NA	12	TRBV9	once	TRBJ2-2	CASSENTGELFF	TGTGCCAGCAGCGAGAACACCGGGGAGCTGTTTTTT
NA	15	TRBV6-4	NA	TRBJ2-1	CASSPTPSSYNEQFF	TGTGCCAGCAGTCCAACACCCAGCTCCTACAATGAGCAGTTCTTC
TRBD2	18	TRBV4-1	NA	TRBJ2-1	CASSQALRREGIGGEQFF	TGCGCCAGCAGCCAAGCGCTCAGACGGGAGGGAATAGGAGGTGAGCAGTTCTTC
NA	14	TRBV11-3	NA	TRBJ2-7	CASSYRRGGDEQYF	TGTGCCAGCAGCTACCGCAGGGGAGGGGACGAGCAGTACTTC
NA	13	TRBV6-5	NA	TRBJ2-3	CASSYLSTDTQYF	TGTGCCAGCAGTTATTTAAGCACAGATACGCAGTATTTT
TRBD1	14	TRBV10-3	NA	TRBJ2-2	CAIGGQGTTGELFF	TGTGCCATCGGTGGACAGGGGACCACCGGGGAGCTGTTTTTT
NA	17	TRBV2	NA	TRBJ1-3	CASTGGAGFLSGNTIYF	TGTGCCAGCACGGGGGGAGCAGGCTTCCTCTCTGGAAACACCATATATTTT
NA	15	TRBV11-2	NA	TRBJ2-2	CASSLGGTNTGELFF	TGTGCCAGCAGCTTAGGAGGGACGAACACCGGGGAGCTGTTTTTT
NA	16	TRBV10-3	NA	TRBJ1-2	CAISEKKRQETYGYTF	TGTGCCATCAGTGAGAAAAAGAGACAGGAGACCTATGGCTACACCTTC
NA	13	TRBV6-5	NA	TRBJ1-6	CASSYSGNSPLHF	TGTGCCAGCAGTTACTCAGGGAATTCACCCCTCCACTTT
NA	14	TRBV28	NA	TRBJ2-4	CASSRPLAKNIQYF	TGTGCCAGCAGTCGTCCACTAGCCAAAAACATTCAGTACTTC
NA	12	TRBV23-1	NA	TRBJ1-2	CASSQGVNGYTF	TGCGCCAGCAGTCAGGGGGTTAATGGCTACACCTTC
NA	15	TRBV7-9	once	TRBJ2-1	CASSSPRQVNNEQFF	TGTGCCAGCAGCTCCCCTCGACAGGTTAACAATGAGCAGTTCTTC
NA	16	TRBV21-1	NA	TRBJ2-1	CASSLPPPGDYNEQFF	TGTGCCAGCAGTCTACCGCCCCCCGGGGACTACAATGAGCAGTTCTTC
TRBD2	14	TRBV11-3	NA	TRBJ2-1	CASSDGLAGAKEFF	TGTGCCAGCAGCGACGGACTAGCGGGGGCCAAGGAGTTCTTC
TRBD2	16	TRBV5-1	NA	TRBJ2-7	CASSLGPSGAYYEQYF	TGCGCCAGCAGCTTGGGGCCTAGCGGGGCATACTACGAGCAGTACTTC
NA	15	TRBV4-3	NA	TRBJ2-7	CASSQDRGALYEQYF	TGCGCCAGCAGCCAAGATAGAGGCGCCCTCTACGAGCAGTACTTC
TRBD2	15	TRBV10-1	NA	TRBJ2-3	CASSGSAGSTDTQYF	TGCGCCAGCAGTGGATCAGCGGGAAGCACAGATACGCAGTATTTT
TRBD2	14	TRBV11-3	NA	TRBJ2-1	CASSFGLAGGEQFF	TGTGCCAGCAGCTTCGGGCTAGCGGGAGGTGAGCAGTTCTTC
NA	13	TRBV16	once	TRBJ1-5	CASSQSGNQPQHF	TGTGCCAGCAGCCAATCGGGAAATCAGCCCCAGCATTTT
TRBD1	14	TRBV7-3	NA	TRBJ1-2	CASSFGQGDYGYTF	TGTGCCAGCAGCTTTGGACAGGGCGACTATGGCTACACCTTC
TRBD1	15	TRBV6-6	NA	TRBJ1-4	CASSLPTGEREKLFF	TGTGCCAGCAGTCTACCGACAGGGGAAAGGGAAAAACTGTTTTTT
TRBD1	17	TRBV9	NA	TRBJ2-5	CASSPGLRTGGEETQYF	TGTGCCAGCAGCCCTGGGTTGCGGACAGGGGGCGAAGAGACCCAGTACTTC
NA	11	TRBV28	NA	TRBJ1-1	CASGARVEAFF	TGTGCCAGCGGGGCCCGGGTTGAAGCTTTCTTT
NA	13	TRBV18	once	TRBJ2-3	CASSPRATDTQYF	TGTGCCAGCTCACCACGGGCCACAGATACGCAGTATTTT
TRBD1	14	TRBV7-9	NA	TRBJ1-2	CASSFSDRVDGYTF	TGTGCCAGCAGCTTCTCAGACAGGGTTGATGGCTACACCTTC